The rows below give T cell receptor beta chains drawn from one sample of a study of T-cell reconstitution after alpha-beta-depleted transplantation in children. In TCRdb, the PCR reads were re-called with MiXCR into one record per CDR3 protein. The sample includes approximately 800,000 distinct CDR3 sequences, around 15% of them seen just once. The starting material was PBMCs, mostly from graft donor cells, obtained 360 days after TCRalphabeta/CD19-depleted stem cell transplant. The receptors shown here come from a male patient between 10 and 17 years old who had a stem cell transplant for acute lymphoblastic leukemia, so the T cells may come from the graft donor. Both conserved end residues are part of each CDR3. The D gene is left open where the match is weak. Some rows mark clone size as missing; the rest say once, few, many or name a class of expanded clone.

TRBJ1-3 | few | - | TRBV12-3/TRBV12-4 | CASTWRAGNTIYF | TGTGCCAGCACCTGGAGAGCCGGAAACACCATATATTTT
TRBJ2-3 | many | - | TRBV5-1 | CASSKVTSSADTQYF | TGCGCCAGCAGCAAGGTCACTTCTAGCGCAGATACGCAGTATTTT
TRBJ2-7 | many | - | TRBV29-1 | CSVERGYEQYF | TGCAGCGTTGAGAGGGGGTACGAGCAGTACTTC
TRBJ1-4 | - | - | TRBV5-1 | CASSLDRLNEKLFF | TGCGCCAGCAGCTTGGATAGGCTAAATGAAAAACTGTTTTTT
TRBJ1-6 | many | - | TRBV5-5 | CASSQIGRVDNSPLHF | TGTGCCAGCAGCCAAATAGGGCGAGTGGATAATTCACCCCTCCACTTT
TRBJ1-2 | - | - | TRBV6-5 | CASSSPGRVGGYTF | TGTGCCAGCAGTTCCCCGGGAAGGGTCGGGGGCTACACCTTC
TRBJ2-3 | many | - | TRBV3-1 | CASSQSDSTDTQYF | TGTGCCAGCAGCCAATCGGACAGCACAGATACGCAGTATTTT
TRBJ1-4 | - | - | TRBV2 | CASCRQASEKLFF | TGTGCCAGCTGCCGACAGGCCAGTGAAAAACTGTTTTTT
TRBJ1-3 | - | - | TRBV15 | CATSRGLSLGNTIYF | TGTGCCACCAGCAGAGGCCTTTCTCTGGGAAACACCATATATTTT
TRBJ2-1 | few | - | TRBV5-4 | CARGHNEQFF | TGTGCCAGGGGCCACAATGAGCAGTTCTTC
TRBJ2-7 | few | - | TRBV12-3/TRBV12-4 | CASSFQHDYEQYF | TGTGCCAGCAGTTTTCAACATGACTACGAGCAGTACTTC
TRBJ2-5 | - | - | TRBV4-1 | CASSQGQVETQYF | TGCGCCAGCAGCCAAGGGCAGGTAGAGACCCAGTACTTC
TRBJ2-7 | many | TRBD2 | TRBV20-1 | CSAIASGRSTSYEQYF | TGCAGTGCTATTGCTAGCGGGAGATCGACCTCCTACGAGCAGTACTTC
TRBJ2-2 | - | - | TRBV11-2 | CASSLGWGSGNTGELFF | TGTGCCAGCAGCTTAGGCTGGGGTAGCGGGAACACCGGGGAGCTGTTTTTT
TRBJ2-7 | few | - | TRBV12-3/TRBV12-4 | CASSLLRTAGYNYEQYF | TGTGCCAGCAGTTTACTCCGCACAGCTGGGTATAACTACGAGCAGTACTTC
TRBJ1-1 | - | TRBD1 | TRBV7-9 | CASSLGGKMEAFF | TGTGCCAGCAGCCTAGGGGGCAAGATGGAAGCTTTCTTT
TRBJ2-7 | - | TRBD1 | TRBV24-1 | CATSSDHRGWPYEQYF | TGTGCCACCAGCTCCGATCACAGGGGATGGCCCTACGAGCAGTACTTC
TRBJ1-4 | - | - | TRBV7-9 | CASRRTAANEKLFF | TGTGCCAGCAGGAGGACAGCCGCTAATGAAAAACTGTTTTTT
TRBJ2-1 | many | TRBD1 | TRBV29-1 | CSGTGTGNFGEQFF | TGCAGCGGCACCGGGACAGGGAATTTCGGTGAGCAGTTCTTC
TRBJ2-7 | - | TRBD2 | TRBV4-1 | CASSQGTSGVSYEQYF | TGCGCCAGCAGCCAAGGGACTAGCGGGGTTTCCTACGAGCAGTACTTC
TRBJ2-1 | - | TRBD1 | TRBV12-5 | CASGLARYRGPSSYNEQFF | TGTGCTAGTGGTTTGGCGAGATACAGGGGGCCGAGCTCCTACAATGAGCAGTTCTTC
TRBJ2-1 | - | TRBD2 | TRBV3-1 | CASSQSAGVGYNEQFF | TGTGCCAGCAGCCAATCAGCGGGAGTAGGATACAATGAGCAGTTCTTC
TRBJ1-2 | - | - | TRBV12-3/TRBV12-4 | CASSPWAGRSYTF | TGTGCCAGCAGTCCTTGGGCAGGGAGGAGCTACACCTTC
TRBJ2-1 | - | TRBD2 | TRBV7-9 | CASSSPAGEYSNEQFF | TGTGCCAGCAGCTCCCCAGCGGGAGAGTATAGCAATGAGCAGTTCTTC
TRBJ2-7 | few | TRBD2 | TRBV7-3 | CASSLEPLAGEQYF | TGTGCCAGCAGCTTAGAGCCCCTAGCGGGAGAGCAGTACTTC
TRBJ2-7 | few | TRBD1 | TRBV12-3/TRBV12-4 | CASSPFISLTGDEQYF | TGTGCCAGCAGCCCTTTTATTTCCTTGACAGGGGACGAGCAGTACTTC
TRBJ2-2 | - | TRBD1 | TRBV9 | CASSPWGQGDTGELFF | TGTGCCAGCAGCCCTTGGGGACAGGGAGACACCGGGGAGCTGTTTTTT
TRBJ2-7 | few | - | TRBV7-9 | CASSSLDEQYF | TGTGCCAGCAGTAGTTTGGACGAGCAGTACTTC
TRBJ2-3 | many | - | TRBV5-1 | CASKTQAVWGTDTQYF | TGCGCCAGCAAGACCCAGGCGGTCTGGGGCACAGATACGCAGTATTTT
TRBJ2-7 | many | - | TRBV7-7 | CASSLGQGRGYEQYF | TGTGCCAGCAGCTTAGGGCAAGGCAGGGGATACGAGCAGTACTTC
TRBJ2-6 | few | TRBD1 | TRBV6-1 | CASSTPGQGTNVLTF | TGTGCCAGCAGTACACCGGGACAGGGTACCAACGTCCTGACTTTC
TRBJ1-2 | - | TRBD1 | TRBV20-1 | CSARDGRGIGYGYTF | TGCAGTGCTAGAGACGGCAGGGGGATCGGCTATGGCTACACCTTC
TRBJ2-3 | few | TRBD1 | TRBV5-6 | CASSTGTGLDTQYF | TGTGCCAGCAGCACCGGGACAGGCCTGGATACGCAGTATTTT
TRBJ2-7 | - | - | TRBV5-1 | CASSLAHSGMRIYEQYF | TGCGCCAGCAGCTTGGCCCATAGCGGAATGAGGATTTACGAGCAGTACTTC
TRBJ2-7 | - | - | TRBV5-4 | CASSFRQAGEYEQYF | TGTGCCAGCAGCTTTCGACAGGCTGGCGAGTACGAGCAGTACTTC
TRBJ2-1 | once | TRBD2 | TRBV18 | CASSLGDYNYNEQFF | TGTGCCAGCTCACTCGGGGACTACAACTACAATGAGCAGTTCTTC
TRBJ1-1 | - | - | TRBV12-3/TRBV12-4 | CASSFLGRAFF | TGTGCCAGCAGTTTCTTGGGGCGCGCTTTCTTT
TRBJ2-1 | few | TRBD1 | TRBV24-1 | CATSGGTGYANEQFF | TGTGCCACCAGTGGTGGGACAGGGTACGCCAATGAGCAGTTCTTC
TRBJ1-5 | - | - | TRBV7-2 | CASSLEDAISNQPQHF | TGTGCCAGCAGCTTAGAGGACGCCATAAGCAATCAGCCCCAGCATTTT
TRBJ2-5 | few | TRBD1 | TRBV7-2 | CASSADRGETQYF | TGTGCCAGCAGCGCTGACAGGGGAGAGACCCAGTACTTC
TRBJ2-5 | few | - | TRBV7-3 | CASSRGLGRETQYF | TGTGCCAGCAGCCGCGGGCTAGGAAGAGAGACCCAGTACTTC
TRBJ1-4 | - | TRBD1 | TRBV5-1 | CASRSDRDGEKLFF | TGCGCCAGCAGGTCTGACAGGGACGGGGAAAAACTGTTTTTT
TRBJ2-3 | - | - | TRBV11-2 | CASNPSEMWDTQYF | TGTGCCAGCAACCCCTCCGAAATGTGGGATACGCAGTATTTT
TRBJ1-1 | - | - | TRBV7-2 | CASSLVFGSEAFF | TGTGCCAGCAGCTTAGTCTTTGGTAGTGAAGCTTTCTTT
TRBJ2-7 | few | - | TRBV2 | CASKGGLVEQYF | TGTGCCAGCAAGGGAGGCCTAGTTGAGCAGTACTTC
TRBJ2-1 | many | TRBD2 | TRBV11-1 | CASSLAGDLSGSPYNEQFF | TGTGCCAGCAGCTTAGCGGGGGACCTTAGCGGGAGCCCCTACAATGAGCAGTTCTTC
TRBJ1-5 | few | TRBD1 | TRBV18 | CASSMTGNYQPQHF | TGTGCCAGCTCAATGACAGGGAATTATCAGCCCCAGCATTTT
TRBJ2-5 | - | TRBD2 | TRBV5-1 | CASSTRLAGGKETQYF | TGCGCCAGCAGCACCCGACTAGCGGGAGGAAAAGAGACCCAGTACTTC
TRBJ2-5 | many | - | TRBV5-1 | CASSSRGRETQYF | TGCGCCAGCAGTTCCCGGGGCCGGGAGACCCAGTACTTC
TRBJ2-5 | - | - | TRBV7-8 | CASSLFVDLKTQYF | TGTGCCAGCAGCTTATTTGTTGATCTCAAGACCCAGTACTTC
TRBJ2-3 | many | TRBD2 | TRBV4-1 | CASSPPGLAGSLPYTTQYF | TGCGCCAGCAGCCCTCCGGGACTAGCGGGGTCCCTTCCCTATACGACGCAGTATTTT
TRBJ2-1 | few | TRBD2 | TRBV20-1 | CSARGLAEEQFF | TGCAGTGCTAGAGGACTAGCGGAGGAGCAGTTCTTC
TRBJ2-1 | few | TRBD2 | TRBV20-1 | CSARDTGGASYNEQFF | TGCAGTGCTAGAGATACCGGGGGGGCGTCCTACAATGAGCAGTTCTTC
TRBJ2-1 | - | TRBD2 | TRBV24-1 | CATSDSSGSFNEQFF | TGTGCCACCAGTGATTCTAGCGGGAGTTTCAATGAGCAGTTCTTC
TRBJ2-2 | many | - | TRBV15 | CATSRQGNTGELFF | TGTGCCACCAGCAGACAGGGTAACACCGGGGAGCTGTTTTTT
TRBJ2-7 | - | - | TRBV4-1 | CASSPGAAFSYEQYF | TGCGCCAGCAGCCCCGGGGCGGCCTTTTCCTACGAGCAGTACTTC
TRBJ2-1 | - | TRBD2 | TRBV20-1 | CSARTLSGSVGNEQFF | TGCAGTGCTAGAACCCTTAGCGGGAGTGTGGGGAATGAGCAGTTCTTC
TRBJ2-4 | few | TRBD2 | TRBV11-2 | CASSLIRGGSGNIQYF | TGTGCCAGCAGCTTAATCCGGGGCGGGAGCGGTAACATTCAGTACTTC
TRBJ2-1 | - | - | TRBV2 | CASYFGTDIALSSYNEQFF | TGTGCCAGCTATTTCGGGACCGACATAGCTTTAAGCTCCTACAATGAGCAGTTCTTC
TRBJ2-1 | many | - | TRBV5-1 | CASSLELGPYNEQFF | TGCGCCAGCAGCTTGGAACTAGGCCCCTACAATGAGCAGTTCTTC